This TCR beta chain was sequenced for a study of circulating and synovial CD4+ cells in juvenile arthritis. Points on this clone: Its cognate antigen is unknown.

Trimming removed 4 bases from V and 0 bases from J, with 16 bases in between. Germline CDR1 and CDR2: LNHDA and SQIVND (reference sequence). This CDR3 is 17 amino acids long. Study observations and caveats: Measured synovium overlap likely understates the true shared repertoire. CPL and bulk CD4 samples differed at least tenfold in T cell genomes. These blood cells shared more CDR3 sequences with synovium than bulk blood.

Assay used: immunoSEQ multiplex PCR; TCRdb lists only in-frame clones, some missing. Counted here are fewer than 35,000 clones, around 93% occurring once; the ten biggest clones make up 2.5% to 3%. This clonotype originated in a human donor with juvenile idiopathic arthritis. The chain uses TRBV19 and TRBJ1-5; D is undetermined. The sequencing sample was made of CD4+ T cells from blood. This chain's CDR3 is CASSSIRGVGSNQPQHF. The CDR3 nucleotides read TGTGCCAGTAGTAGTATACGGGGTGTCGGTAGCAATCAGCCCCAGCATTTT.